Reported below is one T cell receptor beta chain. The record originates from a study of blood T cells in healthy people across ages. Primed by a sample-barcoded 5' primer and a J-beta primer mix, a second PCR proceeded for 7 to 11 cycles. TCRdb re-analysed the 5' RACE reads in MiXCR, keeping a single row per CDR3 protein. Of 800,000 to 1,300,000 distinct CDR3 sequences listed, under 30% were seen once; the top ten hold around 0.7%. The same sample was also studied in work on T cells of mothers and their children.

Sequences were obtained from blood. The clonotype comes from a girl between 2 and 10 years old in good health.

CDR3 sequence (DNA): TGCGCCATCTCCCCGGACAACACGAACACCGGGGAGCTGTTTTTT. Its translation: CAISPDNTNTGELFF. The chain carries TRBV5-1 and TRBJ2-2; D is possibly TRBD1 (5 bases). The V end was cut by 9 bases, the J end by 0 bases, with 15 bases between. This CDR3 region has 15 residues. CDR1 is SGHRS and CDR2 is YFSETQ in the germline V gene.